This T cell receptor (beta chain) is drawn from a study of blood T cell repertoires in COVID-19. Only in-frame clones appear in the TCRdb table, and some are missing; sequencing was by immunoSEQ multiplex PCR. Here the sample spans about 190,000 clones, 70% to 80% being singletons. Trimming stripped 1 base from V and 2 bases from J, with 13 bases between. This CDR3 is 16 amino acids long. Germline CDR1 reads SGDLS; CDR2 reads YYNGEE. The rearrangement links TRBV9 to TRBJ1-5; possibly TRBD1 for D (5 bases). The clonotype comes from a woman between 45 and 65 years old with acute or convalescent COVID-19. Sequencing input: peripheral blood. The CDR3 is CASSVPVREGNQPQHF. CDR3 nucleotides: TGTGCCAGCAGCGTACCGGTCAGGGAGGGCAATCAGCCCCAGCATTTT.